This T cell receptor beta chain was recorded in a study of T cell clonotyping in hematopoietic cell transplantation. Study summary: Pretransplant recipient samples were taken after cytoreduction.

Comments on this clone: As yet, its antigen is unknown.

The V end lost 5 bases, the J end lost 5 bases, and 12 bases lay between the germline ends. The CDR3 loop spans 13 amino acids. From germline, CDR1 is SGHVS and CDR2 FNYEAQ. Study conclusions and caveats: Few recipient clonotypes overlapped donors; over 95% were de novo at given depth.

The method was immunoSEQ multiplex PCR; TCRdb's version includes in-frame clones alone and lacks a portion of them. This repertoire shows some 11,000 clones, roughly 90% found once; its top ten account for approximately 13%. Time point reported: recipient sample about 28 days before transplant, after cytoreduction. The receptor comes from a woman in her forties with acute myeloid leukemia. Some clones in this sample may be carry-over from other donors' samples. The sequencing used peripheral blood mononuclear cells, collected before stem cell transplant. The rearrangement links TRBV7-6 to TRBJ2-5; D unresolved. In DNA, the CDR3 is TGTGCCAGCAGCCACTCTAGTAGGGAGACCCAGTACTTC. Translating gives CASSHSSRETQYF.